This T cell receptor beta chain appears in the sequencing data of a study of regulatory T cells in long-lasting Graves disease. Arm-PCR with iRepertoire HTBI primers amplified the CDR3 regions for these TCR beta libraries. MiXCR was run by TCRdb on the multiplex PCR reads, yielding one entry per CDR3 protein. The sample comprises over 500,000 distinct CDR3 sequences, roughly a sixth of which are singletons, and around 12% rests with the top ten. Time point described: newly diagnosed GD, antithyroid drugs for less than 3 months. The authors made the TCR library using RNA they extracted from PBMCs. The authors drew 7.5 to 10 milliliters of peripheral blood into EDTA tubes. This same sample was also part of a study on T cells in Graves' hyperthyroidism and ophthalmopathy. That study adds: Stable hyperthyroidism was told apart from ophthalmopathy by a model built on 13 V-J features.

This TCR derives from a man aged 18 to 35 with Graves disease. The material was peripheral blood mononuclear cells (PBMCs), obtained at new diagnosis, from a patient treated with antithyroid drugs.

The CDR3 reads CSALPMSSYEQYF. CDR3 nucleotides: TGCAGTGCTTTACCAATGAGCTCCTACGAGCAGTACTTC. This sequence joins TRBV20-1 and TRBJ2-7; D ambiguous. Deletions cut 5 bases from V and 0 bases from J, with 11 bases between. The germline V gene encodes CDR1 DFQATT and CDR2 SNEGSKA (reference sequence). The CDR3 covers 13 residues.